This T cell receptor beta chain derives from a study of response to subunit inactivated influenza vaccine. General study findings and limits: Authors suggested seasonal influenza vaccinations each recruit few new T cells.

About this clonotype itself: The antigen is undetermined.

TCRdb re-derived calls from the RT-PCR reads in MiXCR, one entry per CDR3 protein. This sample yields approximately 700,000 distinct CDR3 sequences, of which approximately 14% are seen a single time; less than 7% belongs to the top ten. CDR3 size: 14 residues. Trimming pared 2 bases from V and 4 bases from J, leaving 12 bases between. In germline, CDR1 is SGHRS, CDR2 YFSETQ. The chain uses TRBV5-1 and TRBJ1-1, with D unclear. Here the sequenced sample was PBMCs from blood, taken approximately 15 days before vaccination. The TCR sequence derives from a man aged 50-59 years who received an inactivated influenza vaccine. CDR3 loop: CASSFTPLGTEAFF. The CDR3 nucleotides read TGCGCCAGCAGCTTCACGCCCCTGGGCACTGAAGCTTTCTTT.